Detailed here is one TCR beta chain. This clonotype has more than one count but fewer than ten. Its antigen target is currently unknown. No base-level quality is on record; no much larger clone is a single base apart. PBMCs were isolated by Ficoll-Paque density gradient centrifugation. This sample is part of a study of T-cell memory formation after mild COVID-19 (dated by TCRdb to the early 2020s). About the investigation overall: TCR sequence clusters from the two donors were found to be largely donor specific. In two donors, T-cell clones that expanded and contracted after mild COVID-19 were tracked by sequencing TCRalpha and TCRbeta repertoires over time. Two young, previously healthy adult volunteers made up the cohort, one male and one female. Overall study outcomes, separate from this receptor: Clones contracting from day 15 to 85 had balanced CD4/CD8 phenotypes, while a second wave expanding from day 15 to 37 was biased towards CD4+. Contracting CD4+ clones appeared mostly in the CM and EM memory subsets, whereas CD8+ clones were enriched in EMRA. SARS-CoV-2 specificity of the second-wave clones peaking on day 37 was not confirmed. The detection of some responding clones in pre-infection memory suggests that pre-existing cross-reactive memory T cells joined the SARS-CoV-2 response. Only a couple of mild cases were covered in the study, and larger cohorts including severe cases with pre-infection samples were considered necessary.

The CDR3 measures 18 amino acids from cysteine to phenylalanine. CDR3 DNA only is kept here, 54 bases in frame from base 1. Trimming takes 6 bases off V and 2 bases off J; junction bases not matched to a gene: 10. Sequencing took place on an Illumina NovaSeq 6000. TCRalpha and TCRbeta cDNA libraries were built by 5'RACE with constant-segment primers, adding sample barcodes and unique molecular identifiers. RNA was extracted from every sample with Trizol reagent. The libraries were amplified in two PCR steps, and the second step added a second sample barcode and Illumina TruSeq adapters. Sequencing of the libraries was done on an Illumina NovaSeq, producing 2 x 150 bp paired-end reads. Per the source publication's procedure: With migec v1.2.7, reads were demultiplexed and then collapsed into UMI-guided consensus sequences. Using mixcr v2.1.11, UMI consensuses were aligned to TRA and TRB V and J templates and then assembled into clonotypes. Clonotypes were classified as expanded or contracted when called significant by both edgeR and NoisET, with noise models trained on biological replicates. For edgeR calls, the thresholds were a false discovery rate-adjusted p below 0.01 and a log2 fold-change of 1. As an exploratory analysis of dynamics, PCA with hierarchical clustering was applied to max-normalized trajectories of the 1000 most abundant clonotypes. Separately sequenced CD4+ and CD8+ repertoires were used to assign a CD4 or CD8 phenotype to each responding clone. Through fastp at Q25 and MiXCR, TCRdb rebuilt clones from the public reads, retaining in-frame beta chains. Each CDR3 protein gets just one entry, which takes the most common genes and DNA from the rows behind it. It is TCRdb's table, rather than the study itself, that gives the V and J calls and clone size. Recorded for this sample are around 80,000 distinct CDR3 sequences; 13% of them occurred a single time. About 40% of the sample lies in the top ten.

This sequence uses TRBV12-3 or TRBV12-4 and TRBJ2-3; TRBD2 aligns with 14 central bases. The specimen sequenced was PBMCs or a T cell subset sorted from them (not recorded which). This sequence originates from a man aged 18 to 30 who had mild COVID-19 (a few samples of this study predate the infection). The sample titles of this study are shuffled in the database, so cell type and time point are left out; the donor was told from shared clones. For the CDR3, the sequence is CASSLWTSGGLVTDTQYF. The sequenced DNA: TGTGCCAGCAGCCTGTGGACTAGCGGGGGGCTGGTCACAGATACGCAGTATTTT.